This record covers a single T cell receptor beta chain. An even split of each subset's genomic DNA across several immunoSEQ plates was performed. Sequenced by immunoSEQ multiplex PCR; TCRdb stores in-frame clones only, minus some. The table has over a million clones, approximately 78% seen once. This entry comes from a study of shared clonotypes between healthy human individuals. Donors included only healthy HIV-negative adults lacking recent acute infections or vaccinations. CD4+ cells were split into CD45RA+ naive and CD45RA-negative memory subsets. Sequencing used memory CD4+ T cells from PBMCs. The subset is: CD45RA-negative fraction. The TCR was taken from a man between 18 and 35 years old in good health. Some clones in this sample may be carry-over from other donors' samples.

The CDR3 coding sequence is TGTGCCAGCACCCTGAGTAGAAAGGGTAATGAGCAGTTCTTC. It translates to CASTLSRKGNEQFF. This chain links TRBV5-4 with TRBJ2-1, with D hard to call. CDR1 SGHNT and CDR2 YYREEE come from the germline V gene (reference sequence). The CDR3 covers 14 residues. Trimming left V 6 bases short and J 7 bases short, with 17 bases between.